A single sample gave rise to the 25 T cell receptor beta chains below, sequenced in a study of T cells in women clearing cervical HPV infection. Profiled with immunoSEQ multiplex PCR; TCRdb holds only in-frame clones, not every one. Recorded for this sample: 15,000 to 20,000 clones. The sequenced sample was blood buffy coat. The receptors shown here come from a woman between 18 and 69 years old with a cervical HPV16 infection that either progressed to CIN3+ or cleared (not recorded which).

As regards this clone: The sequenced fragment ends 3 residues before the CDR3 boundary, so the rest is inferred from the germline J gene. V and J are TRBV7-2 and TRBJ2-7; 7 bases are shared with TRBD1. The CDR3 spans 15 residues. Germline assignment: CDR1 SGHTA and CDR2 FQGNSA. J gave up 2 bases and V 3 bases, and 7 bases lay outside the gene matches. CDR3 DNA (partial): TGTGCCAGCAGCTTTACCGGGACAGACACCTACGAG. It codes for CASSFTGTDTYE. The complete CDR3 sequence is CASSFTGTDTYEQYF.

The CDR3 DNA, read in part, is TGCAGTGCCCGTCGTGGCAGTCCAGAGACC. It yields the protein CSARRGSPET. From start to end, the CDR3 is CSARRGSPETQYF. The gene calls are TRBV20-1 and TRBJ2-5; no firm D call. The CDR3 end is not reached by the read, which stops 3 residues before it; the germline J gene fills it in. CDR1 is DFQATT and CDR2 is SNEGSKA in the germline V gene (reference sequence). Trimming took 6 bases from V and 4 from J, leaving 15 bases between them. This CDR3 region has 13 residues.

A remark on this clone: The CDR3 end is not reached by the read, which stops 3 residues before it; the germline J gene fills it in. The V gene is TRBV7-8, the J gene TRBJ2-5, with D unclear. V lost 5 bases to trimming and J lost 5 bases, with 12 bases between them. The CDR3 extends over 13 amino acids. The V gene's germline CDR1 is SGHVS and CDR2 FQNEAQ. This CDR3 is CASSSQKTETQYF. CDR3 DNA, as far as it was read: TGTGCCAGCAGCAGCCAAAAAACGGAGACC. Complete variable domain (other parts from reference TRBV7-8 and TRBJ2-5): GAGVSQSPRYKVAKRGQDVALRCDPISGHVSLFWYQQALGQGPEFLTYFQNEAQLDKSGLPSDRFFAERPEGSVSTLKIQRTQQEDSAVYLCASSSQKTETQYFGPGTRLLVL.

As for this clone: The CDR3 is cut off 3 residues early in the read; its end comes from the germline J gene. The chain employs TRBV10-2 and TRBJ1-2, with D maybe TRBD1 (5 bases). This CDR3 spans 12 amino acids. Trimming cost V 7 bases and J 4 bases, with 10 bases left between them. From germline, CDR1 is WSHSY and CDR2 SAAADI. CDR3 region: CASTGPTYGYTF. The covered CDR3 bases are TGCGCCAGCACAGGGCCCACCTATGGC.

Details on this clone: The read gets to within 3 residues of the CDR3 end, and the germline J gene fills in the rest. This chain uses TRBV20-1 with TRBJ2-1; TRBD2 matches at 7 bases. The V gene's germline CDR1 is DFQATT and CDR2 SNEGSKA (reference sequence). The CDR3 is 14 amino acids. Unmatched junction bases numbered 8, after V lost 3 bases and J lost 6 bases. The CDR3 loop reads CSASNAGVVNEQFF. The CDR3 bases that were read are TGCAGTGCTAGTAACGCGGGGGTGGTCAATGAG.

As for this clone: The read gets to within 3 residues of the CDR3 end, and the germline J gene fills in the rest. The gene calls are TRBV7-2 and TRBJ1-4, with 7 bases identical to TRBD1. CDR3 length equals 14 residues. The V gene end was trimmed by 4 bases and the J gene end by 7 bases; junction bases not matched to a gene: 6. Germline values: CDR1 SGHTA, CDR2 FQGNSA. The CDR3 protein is CASSSQKGAEKLFF. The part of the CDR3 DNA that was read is TGTGCCAGCAGCTCCCAAAAGGGGGCTGAAAAA.

Here the CDR3 reads CASSPMRQGASSGANVLTF. The sequenced part of the CDR3 DNA is TGTGCCAGCTCACCAATGAGGCAGGGGGCCAGCTCTGGGGCCAACGTC. The V gene is TRBV18, the J gene TRBJ2-6; 8 bases agree with TRBD1. The read ends 3 residues before the CDR3 terminus; that terminus is restored from the germline J gene. Germline CDR1 KGHSH, CDR2 LQKENI. This CDR3 spans 19 amino acids. J was trimmed by 0 bases and V by 2 bases; bases with no gene match: 9.

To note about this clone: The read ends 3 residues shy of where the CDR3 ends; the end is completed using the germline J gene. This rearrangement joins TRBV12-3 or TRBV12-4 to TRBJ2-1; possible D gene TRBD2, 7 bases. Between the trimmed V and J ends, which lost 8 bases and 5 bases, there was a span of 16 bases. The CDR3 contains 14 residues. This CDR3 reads CASGGGGRDNEQFF. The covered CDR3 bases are TGTGCCAGCGGAGGGGGGGGACGTGACAATGAG.

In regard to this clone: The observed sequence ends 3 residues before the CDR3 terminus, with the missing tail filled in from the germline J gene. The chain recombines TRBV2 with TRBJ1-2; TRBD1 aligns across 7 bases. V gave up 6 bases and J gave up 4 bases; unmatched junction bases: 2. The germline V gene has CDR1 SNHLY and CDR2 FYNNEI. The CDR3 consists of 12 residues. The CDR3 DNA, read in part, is TGTGCCAGCAGACAGGGGATCTATGGC. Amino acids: CASRQGIYG. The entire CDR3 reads CASRQGIYGYTF.

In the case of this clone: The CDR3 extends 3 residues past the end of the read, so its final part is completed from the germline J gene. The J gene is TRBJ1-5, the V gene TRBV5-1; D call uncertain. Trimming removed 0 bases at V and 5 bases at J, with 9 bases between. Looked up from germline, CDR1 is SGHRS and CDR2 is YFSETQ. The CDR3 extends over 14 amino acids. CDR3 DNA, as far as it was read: TGCGCCAGCAGCTTGGACGGGTTCTATCAGCCC. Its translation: CASSLDGFYQP. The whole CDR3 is CASSLDGFYQPQHF.

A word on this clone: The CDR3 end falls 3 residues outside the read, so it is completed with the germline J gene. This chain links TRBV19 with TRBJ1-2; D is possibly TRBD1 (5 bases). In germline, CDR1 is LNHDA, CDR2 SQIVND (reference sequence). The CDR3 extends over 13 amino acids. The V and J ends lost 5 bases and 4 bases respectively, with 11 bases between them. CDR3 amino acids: CASSFGGGYGYTF. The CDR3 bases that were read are TGTGCCAGTAGTTTCGGGGGAGGCTATGGC.

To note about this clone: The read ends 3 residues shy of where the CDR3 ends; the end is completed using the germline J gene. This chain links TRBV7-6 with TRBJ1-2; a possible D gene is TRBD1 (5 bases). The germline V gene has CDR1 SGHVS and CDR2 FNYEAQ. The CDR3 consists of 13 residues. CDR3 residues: CASSLAGVGGYTF. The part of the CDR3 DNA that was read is TGTGCCAGCAGCTTAGCAGGGGTTGGCGGC.

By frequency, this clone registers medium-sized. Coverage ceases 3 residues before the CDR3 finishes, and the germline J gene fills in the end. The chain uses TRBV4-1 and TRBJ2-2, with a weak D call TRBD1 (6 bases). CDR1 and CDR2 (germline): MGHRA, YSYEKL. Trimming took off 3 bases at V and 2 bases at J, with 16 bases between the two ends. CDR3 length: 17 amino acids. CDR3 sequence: CASSHEYRTVNTGELFF. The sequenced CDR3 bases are TGCGCCAGCAGCCACGAATACAGGACAGTCAACACCGGGGAG.

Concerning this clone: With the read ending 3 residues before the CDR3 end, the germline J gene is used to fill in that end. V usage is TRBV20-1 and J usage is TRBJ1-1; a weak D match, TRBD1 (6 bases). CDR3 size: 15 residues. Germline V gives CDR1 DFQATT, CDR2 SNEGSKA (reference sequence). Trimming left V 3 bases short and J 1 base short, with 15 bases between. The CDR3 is CSARSHVTGNTEAFF. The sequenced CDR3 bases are TGCAGTGCTAGGTCACACGTGACAGGGAACACTGAA.

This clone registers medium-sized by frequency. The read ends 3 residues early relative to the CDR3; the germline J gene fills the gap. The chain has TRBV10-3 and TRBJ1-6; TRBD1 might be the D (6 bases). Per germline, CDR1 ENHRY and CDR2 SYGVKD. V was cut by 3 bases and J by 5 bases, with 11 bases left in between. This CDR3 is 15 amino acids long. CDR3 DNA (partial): TGTGCCATCAGTGATGTAAAGGGGGATAATTCACCC. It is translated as CAISDVKGDNSP. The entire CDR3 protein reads CAISDVKGDNSPLHF.

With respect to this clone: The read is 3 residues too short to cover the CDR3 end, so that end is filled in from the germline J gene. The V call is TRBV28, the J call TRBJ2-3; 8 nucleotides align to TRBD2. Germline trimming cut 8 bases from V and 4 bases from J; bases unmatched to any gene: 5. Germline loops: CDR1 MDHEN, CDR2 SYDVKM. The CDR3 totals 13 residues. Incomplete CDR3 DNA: TGTGCCAGCGGACTAGCAGGTCCAGATACG. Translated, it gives CASGLAGPDT. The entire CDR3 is CASGLAGPDTQYF.

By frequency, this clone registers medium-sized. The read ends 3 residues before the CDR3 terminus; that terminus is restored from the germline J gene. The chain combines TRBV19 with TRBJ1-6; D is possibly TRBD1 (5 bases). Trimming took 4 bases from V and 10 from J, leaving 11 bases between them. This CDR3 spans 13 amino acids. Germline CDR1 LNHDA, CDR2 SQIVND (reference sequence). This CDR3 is CASSTGNGSPLHF. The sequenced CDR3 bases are TGTGCCAGTAGTACAGGGAACGGCTCACCC.

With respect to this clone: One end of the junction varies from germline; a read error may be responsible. The CDR3 loop is CASSQDGGRGETQYF. CDR3 DNA (partial): TGCGCCAGCAGCCAAGACGGGGGGCGCGGTGAGACC. The rearrangement joins TRBV4-2 to TRBJ2-5; possible D gene TRBD2, 7 bases. The read terminates 3 residues before the CDR3 end, so the remaining end is supplied by the germline J gene. The germline V gene has CDR1 LGHNA and CDR2 YNFKEQ. The CDR3 has 15 residues.

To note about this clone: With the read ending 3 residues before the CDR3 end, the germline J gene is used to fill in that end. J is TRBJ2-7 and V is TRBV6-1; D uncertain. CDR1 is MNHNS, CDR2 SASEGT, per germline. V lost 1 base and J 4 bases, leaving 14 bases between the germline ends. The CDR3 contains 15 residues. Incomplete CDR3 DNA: TGTGCCAGCAGTGAAGTAAACGGTGAACTGTACGAG. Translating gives CASSEVNGELYE. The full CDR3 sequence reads CASSEVNGELYEQYF.

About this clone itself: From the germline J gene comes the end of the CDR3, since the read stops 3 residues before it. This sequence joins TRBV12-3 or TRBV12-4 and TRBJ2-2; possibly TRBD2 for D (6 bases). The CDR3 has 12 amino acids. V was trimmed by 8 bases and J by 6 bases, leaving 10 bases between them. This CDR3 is CASVERAGELFF. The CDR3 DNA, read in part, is TGTGCCAGCGTCGAGCGGGCCGGGGAG.

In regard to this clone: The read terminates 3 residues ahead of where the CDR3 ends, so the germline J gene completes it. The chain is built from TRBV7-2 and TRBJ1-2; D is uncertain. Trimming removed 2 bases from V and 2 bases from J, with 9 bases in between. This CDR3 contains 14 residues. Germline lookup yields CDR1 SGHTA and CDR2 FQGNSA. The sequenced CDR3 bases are TGTGCCAGCAGCTTAAGTGCAGGAAACTATGGC. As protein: CASSLSAGNYG. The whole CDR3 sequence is CASSLSAGNYGYTF.

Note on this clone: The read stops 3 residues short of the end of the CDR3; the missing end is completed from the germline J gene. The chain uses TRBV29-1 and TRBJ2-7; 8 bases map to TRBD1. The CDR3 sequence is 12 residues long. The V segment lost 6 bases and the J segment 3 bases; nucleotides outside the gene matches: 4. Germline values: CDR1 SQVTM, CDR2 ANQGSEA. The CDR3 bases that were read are TGCAGCGTAGTGACAGGGGACTACGAG. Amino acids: CSVVTGDYE. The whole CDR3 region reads CSVVTGDYEQYF.

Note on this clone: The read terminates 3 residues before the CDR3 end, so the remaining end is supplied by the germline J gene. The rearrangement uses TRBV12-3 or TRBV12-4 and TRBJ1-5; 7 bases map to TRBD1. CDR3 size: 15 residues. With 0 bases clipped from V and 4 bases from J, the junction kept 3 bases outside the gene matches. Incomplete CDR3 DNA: TGTGCCAGCAGTTTAGCGACAGGGAGAAATCAGCCC. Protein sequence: CASSLATGRNQP. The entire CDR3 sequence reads CASSLATGRNQPQHF.

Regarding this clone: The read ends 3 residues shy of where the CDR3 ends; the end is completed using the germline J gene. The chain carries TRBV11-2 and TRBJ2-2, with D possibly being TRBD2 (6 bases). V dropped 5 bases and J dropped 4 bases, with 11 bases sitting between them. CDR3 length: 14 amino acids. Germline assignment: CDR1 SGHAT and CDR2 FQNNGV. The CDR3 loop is CASSPFSGTGELFF. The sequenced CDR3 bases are TGTGCCAGCAGCCCCTTTAGCGGCACCGGGGAG.

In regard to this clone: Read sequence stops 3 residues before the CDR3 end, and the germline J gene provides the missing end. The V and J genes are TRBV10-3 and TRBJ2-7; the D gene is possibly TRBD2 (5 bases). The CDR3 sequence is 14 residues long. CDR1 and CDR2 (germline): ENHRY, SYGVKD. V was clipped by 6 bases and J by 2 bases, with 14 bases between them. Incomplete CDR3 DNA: TGTGCCATCAGGGAGGACTCAACCCCCTACGAG. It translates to CAIREDSTPYE. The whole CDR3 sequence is CAIREDSTPYEQYF.